The next 15 T cell receptor beta chains were all read from a single sample in a study of beta chain features in type 1 diabetes (dated by TCRdb to 2017 to 2018). The full study reports these points: In all four CD4+ subsets, TCRB CDR3 length was moderately but significantly shorter in type 1 diabetes patients.

To prepare the library, the immunoSEQ multiplex PCR assay was applied. The High Capacity cDNA Reverse Transcription Kit was used to reverse transcribe all of the isolated RNA, meaning that expressed TCRB transcripts were what got sequenced. Not all clones reach the TCRdb copy of this immuneACCESS table, which keeps in-frame sequences only. Checked studies attribute under half of the gap to unresolved V genes and leave the rest unexplained. The table for this sample lists around 250,000 clones; about 20% of them were counted only once. The ten largest clonotypes hold about 0.027% of the sample. Their specific antigens are unknown. Sequencing was done on a sample of naive CD4+ T cells from blood. The intended sense of this specimen's cell subset or site label: true naive CD4+ T cells. These receptors came from a woman in her thirties or forties with type 1 diabetes.

The chain uses TRBV5-1 and TRBJ2-5; a possible D gene is TRBD1 (6 bases). This CDR3 has 14 amino acids. Germline CDR1 and CDR2: SGHRS and YFSETQ. The germline V and J ends were trimmed by 2 bases and 4 bases, with 12 bases remaining between them. CDR3 sequence: CASSLDRFGETQYF. CDR3 bases: TGCGCCAGCAGCTTAGACAGGTTCGGAGAGACCCAGTACTTC. Full variable domain (remainder filled in from reference TRBV5-1 and TRBJ2-5): KAGVTQTPRYLIKTRGQQVTLSCSPISGHRSVSWYQQTPGQGLQFLFEYFSETQRNKGNFPGRFSGRQFSNSRSEMNVSTLELGDSALYLCASSLDRFGETQYFGPGTRLLVL.

In its sample, this clone was seen a few times. V is TRBV4-1 and J is TRBJ2-1, with 8 bases that match TRBD1. Germline CDR1 reads MGHRA; CDR2 reads YSYEKL. CDR3 length equals 16 residues. With 3 bases clipped from V and 5 bases from J, the junction kept 9 bases outside the gene matches. The CDR3 reads CASSHHRGQVNNEQFF. The CDR3 region has the DNA TGCGCCAGCAGCCACCACCGGGGACAGGTAAACAATGAGCAGTTCTTC.

The chain is built from TRBV29-1 and TRBJ1-1; perhaps TRBD1 as D (6 bases). Germline V gene lookup returns CDR1 SQVTM and CDR2 ANQGSEA. The V and J ends lost 7 bases and 3 bases respectively, with 12 bases between them. The CDR3 has 12 residues. CDR3 protein: CSALQGHTEAFF. As DNA, the CDR3 is TGCAGCGCCCTACAGGGCCACACTGAAGCTTTCTTT.

This clone was observed a few times. The chain recombines TRBV29-1 with TRBJ1-1; 10 nucleotides agree with TRBD1. Germline CDR1 is SQVTM and CDR2 is ANQGSEA. The CDR3 totals 15 residues. V shed 1 base and J 1 base; nucleotides not matched to a gene: 3. CDR3 coding DNA: TGCAGCGTTGAAGTCGGGACAGGGGCGAACACTGAAGCTTTCTTT. Protein sequence: CSVEVGTGANTEAFF. Using reference TRBV29-1 and TRBJ1-1 for the parts outside the CDR3, the full variable domain is SAVISQKPSRDICQRGTSLTIQCQVDSQVTMMFWYRQQPGQSLTLIATANQGSEATYESGFVIDKFPISRPNLTFSTLTVSNMSPEDSSIYLCSVEVGTGANTEAFFGQGTRLTVV.

For this clone: The sample contains more than one DNA sequence encoding this CDR3. The gene calls are TRBV4-1 and TRBJ1-1; a possible D gene is TRBD1 (6 bases). This CDR3 region has 13 residues. Germline lookup yields CDR1 MGHRA and CDR2 YSYEKL. Trimming shortened V by 4 bases and J by 4 bases, and 10 bases separated the two germline ends. CDR3 DNA sequence: TGCGCCAGCAGCCCACAGGGATCCACTGAAGCTTTCTTT. As protein: CASSPQGSTEAFF.

The chain recombines TRBV25-1 with TRBJ2-1, with D tentatively TRBD1 (6 bases). CDR3 size: 15 residues. Trimming removed 4 bases from V and 5 bases from J, with 15 bases in between. The V gene's germline CDR1 is MGHDK and CDR2 SYGVNS. The CDR3 DNA is TGTGCCAGCAGTGTCCCAGGGGTTTCCAACAATGAGCAGTTCTTC. Amino acid sequence: CASSVPGVSNNEQFF.

As regards this clone: At the DNA level, this CDR3 is encoded by other sequences in the same sample as well. The chain carries TRBV18 and TRBJ2-7, with D tentatively TRBD1 (6 bases). The CDR3 length is 15 residues. Germline lookup yields CDR1 KGHSH and CDR2 LQKENI. Trimming pared 0 bases from V and 2 bases from J, leaving 11 bases between. The CDR3 DNA is TGTGCCAGCTCACCACCTGGTCAGGGGACCTACGAGCAGTACTTC. Residues: CASSPPGQGTYEQYF.

V usage is TRBV18 and J usage is TRBJ2-1, with a possible D match to TRBD2 (6 bases). The CDR3 runs to 15 residues. Germline CDR1 KGHSH, CDR2 LQKENI. The ends were cut back, 6 bases at V and 4 bases at J, with 16 bases in the middle. The CDR3: CASSFSGLSYNEQFF. In nucleotides, the CDR3 is TGTGCCAGCTCGTTCTCGGGACTCTCTTACAATGAGCAGTTCTTC.

The chain uses TRBV7-9 and TRBJ2-3, with TRBD1 identical over 7 bases. Germline CDR1 is SEHNR and CDR2 is FQNEAQ (reference sequence). The CDR3 has 15 amino acids. Unmatched junction bases numbered 6, after V lost 2 bases and J lost 4 bases. The CDR3, as DNA: TGTGCCAGCAGCTTACAGGGGGACCTTGCAGATACGCAGTATTTT. Encoded protein: CASSLQGDLADTQYF.

The chain is built from TRBV7-9 and TRBJ2-1, with unresolved D. V gave up 0 bases and J gave up 2 bases, with 8 bases separating them. This CDR3 contains 15 residues. Per the germline V gene, CDR1 is SEHNR and CDR2 is FQNEAQ (reference sequence). DNA for the CDR3: TGTGCCAGCAGCTTAGCACCTGGAGCCTACAATGAGCAGTTCTTC. This encodes CASSLAPGAYNEQFF. Complete variable domain (other parts from reference TRBV7-9 and TRBJ2-1): DTGVSQNPRHKITKRGQNVTFRCDPISEHNRLYWYRQTLGQGPEFLTYFQNEAQLEKSRLLSDRFSAERPKGSFSTLEIQRTEQGDSAMYLCASSLAPGAYNEQFFGPGTRLTVL.

The chain links TRBV4-2 to TRBJ2-7; TRBD2 matches 7 bases. From germline, CDR1 is LGHNA and CDR2 YNFKEQ. J was trimmed by 4 bases and V by 0 bases; bases with no gene match: 15. The CDR3 covers 18 residues. The CDR3 sequence is CASSQDLSGGLTDYEQYF. In nucleotides, the CDR3 is TGTGCCAGCAGCCAAGATCTATCGGGGGGTCTGACGGATTACGAGCAGTACTTC.

This chain connects TRBV9 to TRBJ2-1; TRBD1 agrees at 11 bases. The CDR3 is 15 residues long. Trimming cost V 0 bases and J 10 bases; bases outside gene matches: 6. Germline CDR1 reads SGDLS; CDR2 reads YYNGEE. The CDR3 sequence: CASSVAWTGGGEQFF. CDR3 coding DNA: TGTGCCAGCAGCGTAGCATGGACAGGGGGCGGCGAGCAGTTCTTC.

This clone was detected only a few times. This rearrangement joins TRBV28 to TRBJ2-1, with D possibly being TRBD1 (5 bases). This CDR3 has 14 residues. Looked up from germline, CDR1 is MDHEN and CDR2 is SYDVKM. The ends were cut back, 6 bases at V and 4 bases at J, with 13 bases in the middle. CDR3 coding DNA: TGTGCCAGCAGGATCCCGGACACGTACAATGAGCAGTTCTTC. Protein sequence: CASRIPDTYNEQFF.

There are a few counts of this clone. The chain links TRBV6-6 to TRBJ1-2; 7 bases line up with TRBD1. This CDR3 spans 15 amino acids. Germline trimming cut 6 bases from V and 5 bases from J; bases unmatched to any gene: 12. CDR1 and CDR2 (germline): MNHNY, SVGAGI (reference sequence). The CDR3: CASSRGGTAVYGYTF. The CDR3 nucleotides are TGTGCCAGCAGCCGTGGGGGGACAGCAGTATATGGCTACACCTTC.

The gene calls are TRBV20-1 and TRBJ1-1; unclear D gene. In germline, CDR1 is DFQATT, CDR2 SNEGSKA (reference sequence). Trimming pared 5 bases from V and 4 bases from J, leaving 8 bases between. This CDR3 has 11 amino acids. CDR3 nucleotide sequence: TGCAGTGCTGCGAAAAGCACTGAAGCTTTCTTT. Translated, it gives CSAAKSTEAFF.